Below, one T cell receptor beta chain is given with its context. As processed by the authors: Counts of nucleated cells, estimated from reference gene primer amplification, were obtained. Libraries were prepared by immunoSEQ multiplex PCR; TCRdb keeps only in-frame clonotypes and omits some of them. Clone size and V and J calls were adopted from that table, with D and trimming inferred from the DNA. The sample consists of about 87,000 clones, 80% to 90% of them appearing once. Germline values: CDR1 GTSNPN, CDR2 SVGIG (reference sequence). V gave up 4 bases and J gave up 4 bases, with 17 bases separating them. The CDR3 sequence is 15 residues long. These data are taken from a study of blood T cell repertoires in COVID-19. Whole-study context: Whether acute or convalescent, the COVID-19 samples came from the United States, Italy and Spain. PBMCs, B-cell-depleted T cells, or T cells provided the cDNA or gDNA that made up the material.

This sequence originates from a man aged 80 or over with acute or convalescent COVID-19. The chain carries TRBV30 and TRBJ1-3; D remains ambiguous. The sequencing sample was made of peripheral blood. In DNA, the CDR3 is TGTGCCTGGATGGCGGGGTTCATTAGGGGAAACACCATATATTTT. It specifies CAWMAGFIRGNTIYF.